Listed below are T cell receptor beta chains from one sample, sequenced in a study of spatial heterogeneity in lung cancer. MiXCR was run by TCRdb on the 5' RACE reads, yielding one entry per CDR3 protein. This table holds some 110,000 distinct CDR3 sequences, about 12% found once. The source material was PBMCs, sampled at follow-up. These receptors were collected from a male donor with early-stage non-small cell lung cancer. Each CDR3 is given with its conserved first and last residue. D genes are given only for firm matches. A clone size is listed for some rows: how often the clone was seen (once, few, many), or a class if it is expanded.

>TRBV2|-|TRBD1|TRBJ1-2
TGTGCCAGCAGACCCAGGGGGCCGAACTATGGCTACACCTTC
CASRPRGPNYGYTF
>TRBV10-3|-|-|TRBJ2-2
TGTGCCATCAGTGGTACCGGGTCCACCGGGGAGCTGTTTTTT
CAISGTGSTGELFF
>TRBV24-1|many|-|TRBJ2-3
TGTGCCACCAGCGAGACAGGTAGCACAGATACGCAGTATTTT
CATSETGSTDTQYF
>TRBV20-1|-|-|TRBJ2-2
TGCAGTGCTACTAGCGCGAACACCGGGGAGCTGTTTTTT
CSATSANTGELFF
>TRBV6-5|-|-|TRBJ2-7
TGTGCCAGCAGTTCAGGGAATACCTACGAGCAGTACTTC
CASSSGNTYEQYF
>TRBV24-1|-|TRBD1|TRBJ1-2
TGTGCCACCAGTGACCGGACAGGAGCTAACTATGGCTACACCTTC
CATSDRTGANYGYTF
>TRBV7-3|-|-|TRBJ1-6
TGTGCCAGCAGCTTATCCGGGATGTTAAATTCACCCCTCCACTTT
CASSLSGMLNSPLHF
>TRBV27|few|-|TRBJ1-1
TGTGCCAGCAGTCCTGCGGGACTTACGAACACTGAAGCTTTCTTT
CASSPAGLTNTEAFF
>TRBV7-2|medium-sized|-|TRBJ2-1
TGTGCCAGCAGCCCTATGTATGAGCAGTTCTTC
CASSPMYEQFF
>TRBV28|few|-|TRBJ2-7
TGTGCCAGCCGGGCCCTAACTCCCTACGAGCAGTACTTC
CASRALTPYEQYF
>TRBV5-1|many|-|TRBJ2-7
TGCGCCAGCAGCCCGGCCATGGGGGCGCAGGACGAGCAGTACTTC
CASSPAMGAQDEQYF
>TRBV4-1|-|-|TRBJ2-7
TGCGCCAGCAGCCCCGCCGGGACGCCTGATTCCTACGAGCAGTACTTC
CASSPAGTPDSYEQYF
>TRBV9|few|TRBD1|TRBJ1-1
TGTGCCAGCAGCCCAGGGACAGGGGGCAGTGGGGGAGCTTTCTTT
CASSPGTGGSGGAFF
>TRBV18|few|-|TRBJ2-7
TGTGCCAGCTCACCGGGGTCAGCGGGCGAGCAGTACTTC
CASSPGSAGEQYF
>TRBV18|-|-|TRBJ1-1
TGTGCCAGCTCACCCGAGAAGGAAGCTTTCTTT
CASSPEKEAFF
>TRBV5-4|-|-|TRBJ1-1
TGTGCCAGCAGCTTAGGTCAGGGGCCCCACTCTGAAGCTTTCTTT
CASSLGQGPHSEAFF
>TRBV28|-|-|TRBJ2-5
TGTGCCAGCAGTCCAGCGGGCCGGGAGACCCAGTACTTC
CASSPAGRETQYF
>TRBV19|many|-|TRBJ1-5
TGTGCCAGCGAGGACCGGGGGCCCCAGCATTTT
CASEDRGPQHF
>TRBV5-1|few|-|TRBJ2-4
TGCGCCAGCAGCTTGGGTAGGGAAAACATTCAGTACTTC
CASSLGRENIQYF
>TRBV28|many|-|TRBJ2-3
TGTGCCAGCAGTTCTGGTGTGGCAGATACGCAGTATTTT
CASSSGVADTQYF
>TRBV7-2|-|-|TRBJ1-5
TGTGCCAGCAGCTGGACCGCAGGACTTAGCAATCAGCCCCAGCATTTT
CASSWTAGLSNQPQHF
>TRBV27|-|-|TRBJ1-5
TGTGCCAGCAAGGGTTGGGGAAGCAATCAGCCCCAGCATTTT
CASKGWGSNQPQHF
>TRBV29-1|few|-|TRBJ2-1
TGCAGCGTTGCCCGTTACAATGAGCAGTTCTTC
CSVARYNEQFF
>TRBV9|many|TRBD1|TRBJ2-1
TGTGCCAGCAGCGTAGTGGGACAGTCCCAGTTCTTC
CASSVVGQSQFF
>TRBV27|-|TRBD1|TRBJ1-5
TGTGCCAGCAGTTTTGCCGGGACAGCTTTGTCGCCCCAGCATTTT
CASSFAGTALSPQHF
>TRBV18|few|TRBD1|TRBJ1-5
TGTGCCAGCTCCCGAGGGACAGGGAGATTAGGAAATCAGCCCCAGCATTTT
CASSRGTGRLGNQPQHF
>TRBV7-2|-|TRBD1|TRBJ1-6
TGTGCCAGCAGCCCTCCGGGACAGACTTCACCCCTCCACTTT
CASSPPGQTSPLHF
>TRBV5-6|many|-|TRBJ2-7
TGTGCCAGCAGCTTGAGAACAGGGCCCCCTTACTTC
CASSLRTGPPYF
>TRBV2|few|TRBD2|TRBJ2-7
TGTGCCAGCAAGCGGGAGGGGAGGAGCTCCTACGAGCAGTACTTC
CASKREGRSSYEQYF
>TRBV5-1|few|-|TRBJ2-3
TGCGCCAGCAGCTTGGAGCCGGGGGCCGGCGCAGATACGCAGTATTTT
CASSLEPGAGADTQYF
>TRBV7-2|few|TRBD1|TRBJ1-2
TGTGCCAGCACCATGGACAGGGTCTATGGCTACACCTTC
CASTMDRVYGYTF
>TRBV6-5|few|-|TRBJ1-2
TGTGCCAGCAGTTACCCCCTGGGGCAGGGCTATGGCTACACCTTC
CASSYPLGQGYGYTF
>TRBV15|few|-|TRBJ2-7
TGTGCCACCAGCAGAGTCCAGAGCTACGAGCAGTACTTC
CATSRVQSYEQYF
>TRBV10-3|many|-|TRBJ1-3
TGTGCCATCAGTGAGACAGACAGCATCTCTGGAAACACCATATATTTT
CAISETDSISGNTIYF
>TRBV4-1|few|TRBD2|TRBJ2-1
TGCGCCAGCAGCCAAGATCGTGATCGGACTAGCGGGGGGCTAGGGCGGAATGAGCAGTTCTTC
CASSQDRDRTSGGLGRNEQFF
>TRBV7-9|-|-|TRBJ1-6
TGTGCCAGCAGCCCTCAGGCAGAGAATTCACCCCTCCACTTT
CASSPQAENSPLHF
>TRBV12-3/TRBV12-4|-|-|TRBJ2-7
TGTGCCAGCAGTCCTCGGGTGGAGGGTGAGCAGTACTTC
CASSPRVEGEQYF
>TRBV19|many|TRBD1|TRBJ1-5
TGTGCCAGTAAAAGGACAGGGGACGGCAATCAGCCCCAGCATTTT
CASKRTGDGNQPQHF
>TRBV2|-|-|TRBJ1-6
TGTGCCAGCAGTGAGGGTGGATTTTATAATTCACCCCTCCACTTT
CASSEGGFYNSPLHF